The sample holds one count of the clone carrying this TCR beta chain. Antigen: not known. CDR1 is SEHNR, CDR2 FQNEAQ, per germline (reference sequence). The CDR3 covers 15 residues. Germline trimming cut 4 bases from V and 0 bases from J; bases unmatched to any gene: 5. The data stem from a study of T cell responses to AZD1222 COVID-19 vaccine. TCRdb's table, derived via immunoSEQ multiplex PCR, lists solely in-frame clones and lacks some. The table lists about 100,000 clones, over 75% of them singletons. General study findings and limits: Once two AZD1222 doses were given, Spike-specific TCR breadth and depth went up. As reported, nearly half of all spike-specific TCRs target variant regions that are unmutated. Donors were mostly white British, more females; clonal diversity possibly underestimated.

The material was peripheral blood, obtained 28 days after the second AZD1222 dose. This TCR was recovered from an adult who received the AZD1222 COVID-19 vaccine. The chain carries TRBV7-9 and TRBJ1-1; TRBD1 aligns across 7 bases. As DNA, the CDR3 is TGTGCCAGCAGCTCCCCAGGGGGTGTGAACACTGAAGCTTTCTTT. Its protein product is CASSSPGGVNTEAFF.